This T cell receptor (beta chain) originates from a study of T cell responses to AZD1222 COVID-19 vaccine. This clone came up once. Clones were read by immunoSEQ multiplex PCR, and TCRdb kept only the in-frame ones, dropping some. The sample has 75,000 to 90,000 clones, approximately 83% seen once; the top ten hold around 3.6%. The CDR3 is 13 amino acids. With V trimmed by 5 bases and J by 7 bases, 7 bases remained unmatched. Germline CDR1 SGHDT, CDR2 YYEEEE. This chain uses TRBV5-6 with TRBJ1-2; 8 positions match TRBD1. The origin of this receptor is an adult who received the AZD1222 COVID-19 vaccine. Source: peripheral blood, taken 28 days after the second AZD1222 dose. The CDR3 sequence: CASSEQGALGYTF. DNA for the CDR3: TGTGCCAGCAGTGAGCAGGGGGCGCTTGGCTACACCTTC.